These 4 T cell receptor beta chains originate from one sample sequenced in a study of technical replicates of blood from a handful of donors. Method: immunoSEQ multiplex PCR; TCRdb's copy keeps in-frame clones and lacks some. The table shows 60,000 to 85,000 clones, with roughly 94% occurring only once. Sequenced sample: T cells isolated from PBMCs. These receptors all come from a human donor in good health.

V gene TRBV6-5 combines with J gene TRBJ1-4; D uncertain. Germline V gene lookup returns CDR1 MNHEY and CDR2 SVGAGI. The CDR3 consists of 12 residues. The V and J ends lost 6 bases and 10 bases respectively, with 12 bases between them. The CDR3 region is CASRVGSGKLFF. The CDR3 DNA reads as TGTGCCAGCAGAGTCGGGTCGGGAAAACTGTTTTTT.

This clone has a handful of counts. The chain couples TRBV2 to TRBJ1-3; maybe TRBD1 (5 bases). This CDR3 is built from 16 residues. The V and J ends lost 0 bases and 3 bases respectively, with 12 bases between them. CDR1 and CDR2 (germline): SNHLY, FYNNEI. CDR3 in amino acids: CASSEAYGAVGNTIYF. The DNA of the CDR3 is TGTGCCAGCAGTGAAGCATATGGGGCGGTTGGAAACACCATATATTTT.

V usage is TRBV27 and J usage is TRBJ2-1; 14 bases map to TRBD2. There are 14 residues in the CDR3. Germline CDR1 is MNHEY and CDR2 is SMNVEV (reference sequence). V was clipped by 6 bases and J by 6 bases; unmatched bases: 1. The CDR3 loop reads CASSGLAGGNEQFF. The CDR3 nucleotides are TGTGCCAGCAGCGGACTAGCGGGAGGCAATGAGCAGTTCTTC.

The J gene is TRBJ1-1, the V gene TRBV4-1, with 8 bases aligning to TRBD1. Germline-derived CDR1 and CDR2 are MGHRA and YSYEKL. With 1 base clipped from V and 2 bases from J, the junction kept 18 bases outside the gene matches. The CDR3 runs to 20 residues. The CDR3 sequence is CASSQARSVLRDRQNTEAFF. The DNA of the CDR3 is TGCGCCAGCAGCCAAGCTCGTTCAGTGTTGCGGGACAGGCAAAACACTGAAGCTTTCTTT.